This is a list of T cell receptor beta chains from one sample in a study of CD8 T cells in Susac syndrome. TCRdb reprocessed the immunoSEQ multiplex PCR reads with MiXCR, giving one entry per CDR3 protein. The sample has tens of thousands of distinct CDR3 sequences; 90% to 95% are singletons. The sample comprised CD8+ T cells from PBMCs. The receptors here all came from a human donor with Susac syndrome. Both conserved end residues are part of each CDR3. The order of the fields is J gene, D gene, V gene, clone size, CDR3 DNA, CDR3 protein. D genes are given only for firm matches. The size of a clone is reported for some rows only, either as once, few or many, or as a class for expanded clones.

>TRBJ2-1|.|TRBV6-2/TRBV6-3|.
TGTGCCAGCAGCCCGAACTACTCCTACAATGAGCAGTTCTTC
CASSPNYSYNEQFF
>TRBJ2-2|.|TRBV20-1|.
TGCAGTGCCCTAGGCACCGAGCTCCCCGGGGAGCTGTTTTTT
CSALGTELPGELFF
>TRBJ2-7|.|TRBV13|.
TGTGCCAGCAGCTTCGTTCAGACCTCCTACGAGCAGTACTTC
CASSFVQTSYEQYF
>TRBJ2-1|.|TRBV5-4|.
TGTGCCAGCAGCTCTGACTTTAATGAGCAGTTCTTC
CASSSDFNEQFF
>TRBJ2-5|.|TRBV18|.
TGTGCCAGCTCACCATCGGGGGCTGGGGAGACCCAGTACTTC
CASSPSGAGETQYF
>TRBJ1-2|TRBD1|TRBV6-4|.
TGTGCCAGCAGTGACTGGGCAGGGGGTATCTATGGCTACACCTTC
CASSDWAGGIYGYTF
>TRBJ2-2|.|TRBV7-9|.
TGTGCCAGCAGCTCCACCCGGGCTACAATGAGGGCCACCGGGGAGCTGTTTTTT
CASSSTRATMRATGELFF
>TRBJ2-7|.|TRBV30|.
TGTGCCTGGCAGGGCAGTTACGAGCAGTACTTC
CAWQGSYEQYF
>TRBJ2-6|TRBD1|TRBV19|.
TGTGCCAGTAGTATGGTGTACAGGGGGATCTCTGGGGCCAACGTCCTGACTTTC
CASSMVYRGISGANVLTF
>TRBJ2-1|TRBD1|TRBV5-6|.
TGTGCCAGCAGCATACAGGGGTCCAATGAGCAGTTCTTC
CASSIQGSNEQFF
>TRBJ1-5|.|TRBV7-9|once
TGTGCCAGCAGCTTTGGGGGGAGTACTCAGCCCCAGCATTTT
CASSFGGSTQPQHF
>TRBJ1-1|.|TRBV21-1|.
TGTGCCAGCAGCAAAGGACTGGGGAACACTGAAGCTTTCTTT
CASSKGLGNTEAFF
>TRBJ2-1|TRBD1|TRBV29-1|.
TGCAGCGGCGACAGGGGGGCCTACAATGAGCAGTTCTTC
CSGDRGAYNEQFF
>TRBJ2-1|TRBD2|TRBV30|.
TGTGCCTGGAGTGTACTGGCGGGAGGGGGGAATGAGCAGTTCTTC
CAWSVLAGGGNEQFF
>TRBJ2-6|TRBD1|TRBV19|.
TGTGCCAGTAGTTGGACAGGGGGCTCTGGGGCCAACGTCCTGACTTTC
CASSWTGGSGANVLTF
>TRBJ2-5|TRBD1|TRBV19|.
TGTGCCAGTAGTCCAGGGACAGGGGAAGAGACCCAGTACTTC
CASSPGTGEETQYF
>TRBJ1-2|.|TRBV29-1|.
TGCAGCGTTGAGTTATGGACGATCAGCCCTTATGGCTACACCTTC
CSVELWTISPYGYTF
>TRBJ2-1|TRBD1|TRBV5-6|.
TGTGCCAGCAGCCCCGGGACAGGATGGAGTGAGCAGTTCTTC
CASSPGTGWSEQFF
>TRBJ2-4|TRBD1|TRBV30|once
TGTGCCTGGAGTGGAGGGACAGGGGCTAACATTCAGTACTTC
CAWSGGTGANIQYF
>TRBJ1-2|.|TRBV6-2/TRBV6-3|.
TGTGCCAGCAGTTACTGGCCAGACAATGGCTACACCTTC
CASSYWPDNGYTF
>TRBJ1-1|.|TRBV6-5|.
TGTGCCAGCAGCCTTCGAACAGGGAGAACTGAAGCTTTCTTT
CASSLRTGRTEAFF
>TRBJ1-1|.|TRBV7-9|.
TGTGCCAGCAGCTTCGTGGGGAACACTGAAGCTTTCTTT
CASSFVGNTEAFF
>TRBJ2-5|TRBD2|TRBV11-2|.
TGTGCCAGCAGCTTAGGCCGCCTAATTGGGAGGGCCCGAGAAGAGACCCAGTACTTC
CASSLGRLIGRAREETQYF
>TRBJ1-5|.|TRBV12-3/TRBV12-4|.
TGTGCCAGCACCATGGGGGGGAGGAATCAGCCCCAGCATTTT
CASTMGGRNQPQHF
>TRBJ2-1|.|TRBV12-3/TRBV12-4|.
TGTGCCAGCACCTTAGGTGCAGACTACAATGAGCAGTTCTTC
CASTLGADYNEQFF
>TRBJ2-5|TRBD2|TRBV2|.
TGTGCCAGGACTGTACTAGCGGGGGAAGAGACCCAGTACTTC
CARTVLAGEETQYF
>TRBJ1-1|.|TRBV6-4|.
TGTGCCAGCAGCTTTATGAACACTGAAGCTTTCTTT
CASSFMNTEAFF
>TRBJ2-7|TRBD2|TRBV29-1|.
TGCAGCGTCCGACTAGCGGGGATCTCCTACGAGCAGTACTTC
CSVRLAGISYEQYF
>TRBJ2-1|.|TRBV12-3/TRBV12-4|.
TGTGCCAGCAGGGACACAGCCAATGAGCAGTTCTTC
CASRDTANEQFF
>TRBJ1-2|.|TRBV12-3/TRBV12-4|.
TGTGCCAGCAGGCGAGTACCCTATGGCTACACCTTC
CASRRVPYGYTF
>TRBJ2-1|.|TRBV9|.
TGTGCCAGCAGCGTAGAAACTTACAATGAGCAGTTCTTC
CASSVETYNEQFF
>TRBJ1-2|TRBD1|TRBV20-1|.
TGCAGTGCTACGGACAGGGAAGACTTCTATGGCTACACCTTC
CSATDREDFYGYTF
>TRBJ2-2|.|TRBV7-8|.
TGTGCCAGCAGTTGGGACCTCTACACCGGGGAGCTGTTTTTT
CASSWDLYTGELFF
>TRBJ2-3|.|TRBV9|once
TGTGCCAGCAGCGCATTATCAGATACGCAGTATTTT
CASSALSDTQYF
>TRBJ2-5|.|TRBV12-3/TRBV12-4|.
TGTGCCAGCAGTTCCGTGGGGCGTAGAGAGACCCAGTACTTC
CASSSVGRRETQYF
>TRBJ2-7|.|TRBV14|.
TGTGCCAGCAGTCCATCGGGGTCTTACGAGCAGTACTTC
CASSPSGSYEQYF
>TRBJ1-5|.|TRBV30|.
TGTGCCTGGGACCCGGGACGTAGAAATCAGCCCCAGCATTTT
CAWDPGRRNQPQHF
>TRBJ2-3|TRBD2|TRBV6-2/TRBV6-3|few
TGTGCCAGCAGTAAAGGACTAGCCACAGATACGCAGTATTTT
CASSKGLATDTQYF
>TRBJ2-1|TRBD2|TRBV4-3|.
TGCGCCAGCAGCCCCGGGGGGAGGGAGGCCAACAATGAGCAGTTCTTC
CASSPGGREANNEQFF
>TRBJ2-2|.|TRBV29-1|.
TGCAGCGTTGAAGTAGCCAGAACCGGGGAGCTGTTTTTT
CSVEVARTGELFF
>TRBJ2-3|.|TRBV28|.
TGTGCCAGCAGTTTCCTGGGAGCCACAGATACGCAGTATTTT
CASSFLGATDTQYF
>TRBJ1-2|.|TRBV30|.
TGTGCCTGGCAGGAGAATAACTATGGCTACACCTTC
CAWQENNYGYTF
>TRBJ1-4|TRBD1|TRBV11-2|.
TGCGCCAGCAGCTCGGGACAGGGAGTCAGATTCGGTGAAAAACTGTTTTTT
CASSSGQGVRFGEKLFF
>TRBJ2-7|TRBD1|TRBV4-1|.
TGCGCCAGCAGCCAAGATCGCGGGACAGGGTACGAGCAGTACTTC
CASSQDRGTGYEQYF
>TRBJ2-7|.|TRBV15|.
TGTGCCACCAGCAGAGACACAGGTACCCCCTACGAGCAGTACTTC
CATSRDTGTPYEQYF
>TRBJ2-2|.|TRBV11-2|.
TGTGCCAGCAGCTTATACATGACAGCGATCACCGGGGAGCTGTTTTTT
CASSLYMTAITGELFF
>TRBJ1-5|.|TRBV28|.
TGTGCCAGCAGTTTATTTCTGGCCGGGACAATCGATCAGCCCCAGCATTTT
CASSLFLAGTIDQPQHF
>TRBJ2-1|.|TRBV7-9|.
TGTGCCAGCAGCCAGGGTAGGCCAGACAGCTCCTACAATGAGCAGTTCTTC
CASSQGRPDSSYNEQFF
>TRBJ1-5|TRBD1|TRBV27|.
TGTGCCAGCAGTTTAACCACAGGGGCGAATCAGCCCCAGCATTTT
CASSLTTGANQPQHF
>TRBJ1-1|TRBD1|TRBV20-1|once
TGCAGTGCCCCGGACAGGCCCACTGAAGCTTTCTTT
CSAPDRPTEAFF
>TRBJ1-2|.|TRBV12-3/TRBV12-4|few
TGTGCCAGCGGTACCGGCACTTCCTATGGCTACACCTTC
CASGTGTSYGYTF
>TRBJ2-6|.|TRBV9|once
TGTGCCAGCAGCGAATTGGCTTCTGGGGCCAACGTCCTGACTTTC
CASSELASGANVLTF
>TRBJ2-5|.|TRBV27|once
TGTGCCAGCAGACAAAGCCGGGGGCCTTTCGAGACCCAGTACTTC
CASRQSRGPFETQYF
>TRBJ2-3|.|TRBV7-9|.
TGTGCCAGCAGCTTAGAAGGAGATACGCAGTATTTT
CASSLEGDTQYF